Sequencing of this T cell receptor beta chain was carried out in a study of shared clonotypes between healthy human individuals. Using immunoSEQ multiplex PCR, the repertoire was profiled, and TCRdb retains in-frame clones only, with some absent. The profile shows some 2,100,000 clones, around 95% of them singletons. This CDR3 has 16 residues. Looked up from germline, CDR1 is SGHRS and CDR2 is YFSETQ. J lost 1 base, V lost 1 base, and 7 bases had no gene match. The J gene is TRBJ2-5, the V gene TRBV5-1, with TRBD2 identical over 7 bases. The TCR sequence derives from a man aged 18 to 30 in good health. What was sequenced was naive CD4+ T cells sorted from blood. This sample's subset: CD45RA+ positively selected. The CDR3 DNA sequence: TGCGCCAGCAGCTTGAGATCCAGCGGGGTCCAAGAGACCCAGTACTTC. This translates into CASSLRSSGVQETQYF.